The source of this T cell receptor beta chain is a study of technical replicates of blood from a few donors. TCRdb's copy holds only in-frame clones and misses some; the assay was immunoSEQ multiplex PCR. The data hold tens of thousands of clones, with about nine tenths observed a single time. This CDR3 has 15 residues. V was trimmed by 1 base and J by 3 bases, leaving 12 bases between them. Germline V lookup: CDR1 MGHRA, CDR2 YSYEKL. The chain is built from TRBV4-1 and TRBJ1-2, with a tentative D call TRBD1 (6 bases). The clonotype originates from a human donor in good health. What was sequenced was T cells isolated from PBMCs. The CDR3 region has the DNA TGCGCCAGCAGCCAAGCAGCGGGGGCCTACTATGGCTACACCTTC. Amino acids: CASSQAAGAYYGYTF.